The entry that follows covers one T cell receptor (beta chain) sequence. Its antigen is currently unknown. This table comes from immunoSEQ multiplex PCR, and its TCRdb copy is limited to in-frame clones, with some not included. In the table there are 25,000 to 35,000 clones, about 70% of which are singletons. This entry is derived from a study of vaccination effects on CD4 cells after COVID-19. Antigen-specific CD4+ T cell clonotypes were called by their expansion after viral peptide-pool culture in ViraFEST. Once cultured for approximately 10 days, the cells underwent separation to obtain CD4+ T cells. Of the BNT162b2 and mRNA-1273 vaccines, participants received two doses of one or the other. Trimming removed 8 bases from V and 1 base from J, with 15 bases in between. This CDR3 region has 15 residues. Germline CDR1 is ENHRY and CDR2 is SYGVKD.

J is TRBJ1-5 and V is TRBV10-3, with D unresolved. This receptor was taken from a human donor who received a COVID-19 vaccine. This material consisted of CD4+ T cells from PBMCs cultured with HCoV-NL63 spike peptides, taken after COVID-19 vaccination. DNA of the CDR3: TGTGCCATCGGAGGTAGGGAATTGAGCAATCAGCCCCAGCATTTT. This gives the protein CAIGGRELSNQPQHF.